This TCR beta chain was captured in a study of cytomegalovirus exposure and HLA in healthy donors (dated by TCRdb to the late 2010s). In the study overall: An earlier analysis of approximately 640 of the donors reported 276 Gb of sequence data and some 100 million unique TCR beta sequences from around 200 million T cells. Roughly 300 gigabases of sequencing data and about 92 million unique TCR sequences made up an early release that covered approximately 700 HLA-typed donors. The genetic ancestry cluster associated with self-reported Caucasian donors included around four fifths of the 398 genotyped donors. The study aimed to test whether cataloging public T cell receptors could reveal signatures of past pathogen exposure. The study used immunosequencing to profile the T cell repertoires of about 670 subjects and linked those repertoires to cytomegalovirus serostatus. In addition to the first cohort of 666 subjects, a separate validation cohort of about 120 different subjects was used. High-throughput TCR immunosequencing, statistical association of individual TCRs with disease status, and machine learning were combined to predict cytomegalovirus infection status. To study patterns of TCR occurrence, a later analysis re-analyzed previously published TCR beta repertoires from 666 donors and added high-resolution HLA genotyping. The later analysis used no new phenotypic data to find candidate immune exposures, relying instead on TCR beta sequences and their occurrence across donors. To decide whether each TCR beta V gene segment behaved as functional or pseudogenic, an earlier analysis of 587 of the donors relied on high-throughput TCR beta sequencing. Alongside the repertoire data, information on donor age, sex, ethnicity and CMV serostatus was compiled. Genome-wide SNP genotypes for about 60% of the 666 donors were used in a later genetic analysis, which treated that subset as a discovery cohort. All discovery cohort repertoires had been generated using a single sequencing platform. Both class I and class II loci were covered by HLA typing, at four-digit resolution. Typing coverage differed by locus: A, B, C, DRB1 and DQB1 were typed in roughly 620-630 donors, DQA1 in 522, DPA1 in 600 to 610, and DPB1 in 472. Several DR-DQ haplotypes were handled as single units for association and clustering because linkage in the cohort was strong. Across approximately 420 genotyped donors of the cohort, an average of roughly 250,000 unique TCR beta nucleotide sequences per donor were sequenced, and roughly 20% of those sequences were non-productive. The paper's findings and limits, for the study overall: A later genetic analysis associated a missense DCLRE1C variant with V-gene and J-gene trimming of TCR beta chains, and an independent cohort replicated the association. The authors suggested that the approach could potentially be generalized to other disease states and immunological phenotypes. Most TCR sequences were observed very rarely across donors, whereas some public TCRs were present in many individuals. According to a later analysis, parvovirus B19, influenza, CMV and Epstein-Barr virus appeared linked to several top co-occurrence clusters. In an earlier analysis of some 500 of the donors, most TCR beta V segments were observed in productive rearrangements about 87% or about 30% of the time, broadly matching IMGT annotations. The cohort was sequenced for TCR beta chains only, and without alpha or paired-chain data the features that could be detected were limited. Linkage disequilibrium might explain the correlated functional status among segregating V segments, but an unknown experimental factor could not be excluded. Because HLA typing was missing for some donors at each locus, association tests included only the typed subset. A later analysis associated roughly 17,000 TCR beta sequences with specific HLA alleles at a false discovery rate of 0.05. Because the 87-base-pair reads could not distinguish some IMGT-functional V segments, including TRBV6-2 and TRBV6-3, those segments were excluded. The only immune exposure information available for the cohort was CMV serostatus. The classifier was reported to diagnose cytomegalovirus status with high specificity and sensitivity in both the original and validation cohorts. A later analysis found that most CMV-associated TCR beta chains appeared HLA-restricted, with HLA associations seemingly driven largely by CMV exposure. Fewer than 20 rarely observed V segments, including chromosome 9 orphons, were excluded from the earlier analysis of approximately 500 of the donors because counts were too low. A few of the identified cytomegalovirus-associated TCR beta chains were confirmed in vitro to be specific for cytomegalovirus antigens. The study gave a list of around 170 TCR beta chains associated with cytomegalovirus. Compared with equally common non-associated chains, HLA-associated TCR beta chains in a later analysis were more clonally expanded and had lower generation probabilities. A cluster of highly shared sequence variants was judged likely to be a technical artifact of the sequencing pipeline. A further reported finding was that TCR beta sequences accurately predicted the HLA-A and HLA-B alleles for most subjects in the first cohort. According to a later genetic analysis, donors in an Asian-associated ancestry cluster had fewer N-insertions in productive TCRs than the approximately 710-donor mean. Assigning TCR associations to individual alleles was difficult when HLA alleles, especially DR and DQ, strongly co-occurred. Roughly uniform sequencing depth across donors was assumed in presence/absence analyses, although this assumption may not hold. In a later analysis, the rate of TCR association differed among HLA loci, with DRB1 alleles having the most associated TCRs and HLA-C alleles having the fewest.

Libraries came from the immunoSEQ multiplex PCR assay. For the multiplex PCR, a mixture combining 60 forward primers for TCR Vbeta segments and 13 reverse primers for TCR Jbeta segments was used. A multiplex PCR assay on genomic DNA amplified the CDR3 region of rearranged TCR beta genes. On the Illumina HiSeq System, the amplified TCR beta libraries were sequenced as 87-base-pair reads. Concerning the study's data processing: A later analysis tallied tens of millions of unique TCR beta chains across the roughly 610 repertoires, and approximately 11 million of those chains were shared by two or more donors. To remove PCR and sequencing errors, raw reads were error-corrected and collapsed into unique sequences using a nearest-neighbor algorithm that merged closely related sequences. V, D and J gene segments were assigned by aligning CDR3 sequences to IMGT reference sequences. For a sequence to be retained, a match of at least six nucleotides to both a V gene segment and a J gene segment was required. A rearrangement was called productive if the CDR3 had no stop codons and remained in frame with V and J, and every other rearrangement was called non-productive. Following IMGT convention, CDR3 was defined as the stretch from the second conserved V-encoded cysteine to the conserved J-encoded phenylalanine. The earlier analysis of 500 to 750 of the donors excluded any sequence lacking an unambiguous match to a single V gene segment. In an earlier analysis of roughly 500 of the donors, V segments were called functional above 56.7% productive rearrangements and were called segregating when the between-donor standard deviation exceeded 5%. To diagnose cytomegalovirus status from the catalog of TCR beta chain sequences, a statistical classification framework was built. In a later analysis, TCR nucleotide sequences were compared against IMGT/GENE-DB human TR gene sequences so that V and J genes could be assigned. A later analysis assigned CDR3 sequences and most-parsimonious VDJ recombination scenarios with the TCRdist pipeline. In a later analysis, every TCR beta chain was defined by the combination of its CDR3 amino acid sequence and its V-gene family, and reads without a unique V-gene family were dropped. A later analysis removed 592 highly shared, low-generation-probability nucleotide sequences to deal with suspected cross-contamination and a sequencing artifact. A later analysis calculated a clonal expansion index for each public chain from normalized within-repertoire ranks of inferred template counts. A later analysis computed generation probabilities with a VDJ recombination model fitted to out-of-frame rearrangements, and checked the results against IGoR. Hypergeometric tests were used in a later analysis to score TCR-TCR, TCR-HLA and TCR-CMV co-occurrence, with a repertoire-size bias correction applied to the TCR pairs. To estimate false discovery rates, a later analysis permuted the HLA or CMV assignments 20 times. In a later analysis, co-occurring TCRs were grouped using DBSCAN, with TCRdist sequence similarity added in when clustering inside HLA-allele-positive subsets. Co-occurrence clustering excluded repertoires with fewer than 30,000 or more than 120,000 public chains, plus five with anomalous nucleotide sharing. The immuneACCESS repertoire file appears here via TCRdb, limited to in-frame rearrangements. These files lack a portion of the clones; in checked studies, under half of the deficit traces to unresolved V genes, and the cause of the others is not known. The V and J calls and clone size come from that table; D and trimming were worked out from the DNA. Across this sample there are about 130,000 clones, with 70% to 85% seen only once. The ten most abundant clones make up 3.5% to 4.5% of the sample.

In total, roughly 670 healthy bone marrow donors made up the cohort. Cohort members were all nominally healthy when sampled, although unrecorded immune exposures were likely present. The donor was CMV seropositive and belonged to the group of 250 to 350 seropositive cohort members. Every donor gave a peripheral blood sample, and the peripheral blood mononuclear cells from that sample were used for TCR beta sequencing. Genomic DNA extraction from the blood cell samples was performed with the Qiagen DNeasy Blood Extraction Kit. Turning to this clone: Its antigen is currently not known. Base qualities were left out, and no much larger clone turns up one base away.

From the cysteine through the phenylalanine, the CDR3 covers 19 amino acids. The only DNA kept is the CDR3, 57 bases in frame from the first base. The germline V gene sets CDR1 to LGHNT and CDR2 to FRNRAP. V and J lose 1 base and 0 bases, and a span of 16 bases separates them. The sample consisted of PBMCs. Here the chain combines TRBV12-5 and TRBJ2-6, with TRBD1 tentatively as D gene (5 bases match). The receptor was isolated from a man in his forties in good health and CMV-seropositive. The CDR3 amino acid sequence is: CASGLGAGKAHSGANVLTF. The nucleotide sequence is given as TGTGCTAGTGGTTTGGGCGCAGGGAAGGCCCACTCTGGGGCCAACGTCCTGACTTTC.